This TCR beta chain was identified in a study of T cell responses to AZD1222 COVID-19 vaccine. Findings and limits, study-wide: Most donors were white British and more were female, and clonal diversity was possibly underestimated.

Libraries were prepared by immunoSEQ multiplex PCR; TCRdb keeps only in-frame clonotypes and omits some of them. The table shows some 150,000 clones, with roughly 90% occurring only once. This clone showed up just a few times. Its antigen is currently unknown. The clonotype was recovered from an adult in good health. Sequenced here: peripheral blood, sampled on day 0 of AZD1222 vaccination.

The CDR3 DNA reads as TGTGCCAGCAGAAATTCCGATTTTTACGAGCAGTACTTC. It specifies CASRNSDFYEQYF. The V call is TRBV27, the J call TRBJ2-7; D gene uncertain. The CDR3 sequence is 13 residues long. V shed 6 bases and J shed 4 bases, with 13 bases lying between them. Germline V lookup: CDR1 MNHEY, CDR2 SMNVEV (reference sequence).